In this sample, the clone carrying this T cell receptor (beta chain) is medium-sized. Its antigen remains unidentified. The data derive from a study of spatial heterogeneity in lung cancer. Study observations and caveats: Expanded TCRs that were ubiquitous or regional had counts tracking ubiquitous and regional nonsynonymous mutations, respectively. Within tumors, counts of expanded alpha and beta TCRs tracked tumor mutation counts.

Documented time point: sample taken at primary tumor resection. The CDR3 covers 14 residues. Germline values: CDR1 DFQATT, CDR2 SNEGSKA (reference sequence). Trimming removed 3 bases from V and 7 bases from J; junction bases left unmatched: 6. Via MiXCR, TCRdb re-called the 5' RACE reads, giving one row per CDR3 protein. The sample lists 1,500 or so distinct CDR3 sequences; about 4.2% were seen once. The specimen was lung tumor tissue, collected at surgery. The chain is built from TRBV20-1 and TRBJ1-6; 7 bases align to TRBD1. The TCR was taken from a male donor with early-stage non-small cell lung cancer. CDR3 in amino acids: CSARTGTVNSPLHF. The CDR3 nucleotides read TGCAGTGCTAGGACCGGGACAGTCAATTCACCCCTCCACTTT.